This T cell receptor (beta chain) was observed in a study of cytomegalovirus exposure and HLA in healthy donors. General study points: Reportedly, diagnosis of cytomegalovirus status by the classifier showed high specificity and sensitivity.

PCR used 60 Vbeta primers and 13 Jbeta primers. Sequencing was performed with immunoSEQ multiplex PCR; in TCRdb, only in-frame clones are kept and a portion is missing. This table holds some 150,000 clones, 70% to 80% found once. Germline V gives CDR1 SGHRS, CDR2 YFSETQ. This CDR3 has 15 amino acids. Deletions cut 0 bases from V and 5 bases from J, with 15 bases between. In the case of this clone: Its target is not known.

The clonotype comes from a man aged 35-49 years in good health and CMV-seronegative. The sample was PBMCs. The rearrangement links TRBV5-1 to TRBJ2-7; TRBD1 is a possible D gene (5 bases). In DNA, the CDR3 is TGCGCCAGCAGCTTGGCCGTAGCAGTCAGGGACGAGCAGTACTTC. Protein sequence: CASSLAVAVRDEQYF.